The 30 T cell receptor beta chains below were found in one sample sequenced in a study of CD8 T cells in ankylosing spondylitis. General study findings and limits: Made up of 7 to 9 highly homologous variants, a TCR beta motif appeared characteristic of ankylosing spondylitis blood.

MiXCR, run by TCRdb on the 5' RACE reads, gives a single entry per CDR3 protein. The sample lists 350,000 or so distinct CDR3 sequences; under 8.5% were seen once. Their recognized antigens are unknown. Sequencing used blood, either unsorted or a sorted T cell fraction (not recorded which). These receptors came from a male donor with ankylosing spondylitis.

This clonotype was seen ten or more times. Relative to the germline gene, one junction end is altered; a read error may explain this. V and J are TRBV20-1 and TRBJ2-7; D might be TRBD2 (6 bases). The length of the CDR3 is 13 residues. Germline CDR1 and CDR2: DFQATT and SNEGSKA (reference sequence). CDR3 bases: TGTGCTACCGGCGGCTGGGGGGACTACGAGCAGTACTTC. Amino acid sequence: CATGGWGDYEQYF.

V gene TRBV27 combines with J gene TRBJ2-1; 13 nucleotides agree with TRBD2. CDR1 and CDR2 (germline): MNHEY, SMNVEV (reference sequence). CDR3 size: 16 residues. V was pared by 3 bases and J by 4 bases, with 3 bases of the junction left unmatched. CDR3 coding DNA: TGTGCCAGCAGTTTGGGGACTAGCGGGAATTACAATGAGCAGTTCTTC. It is translated as CASSLGTSGNYNEQFF.

This clonotype was counted between two and nine times. V is TRBV27 and J is TRBJ2-7, with TRBD1 identical over 10 bases. V lost 5 bases, J lost 6 bases, and 10 bases stayed unmatched. Germline CDR1 MNHEY, CDR2 SMNVEV (reference sequence). The CDR3 contains 15 residues. The CDR3 DNA reads as TGTGCCAGCAGTGCTTCGACAGGGGGCGGGTCCGAGCAGTACTTC. It encodes CASSASTGGGSEQYF.

The chain employs TRBV7-9 and TRBJ1-4; no reliable D call. Between the trimmed V and J ends, which lost 5 bases and 8 bases, there was a span of 9 bases. Germline lookup yields CDR1 SEHNR and CDR2 FQNEAQ (reference sequence). The CDR3 consists of 12 residues. CDR3 region: CASSRTEEKLFF. CDR3 bases: TGTGCCAGCAGCCGGACTGAGGAAAAACTGTTTTTT.

This chain joins TRBV20-1 and TRBJ2-5; TRBD1 is a possible D gene (5 bases). Germline V gene lookup returns CDR1 DFQATT and CDR2 SNEGSKA (reference sequence). V shed 1 base and J shed 5 bases, with 20 bases lying between them. This CDR3 is 16 amino acids long. The CDR3 DNA reads as TGCAGTGCTAGAGCCCTTTACATAGGGGCTGGGGAGACCCAGTACTTC. Its translation: CSARALYIGAGETQYF.

This clonotype occurred many times. This chain uses TRBV29-1 with TRBJ2-1; 10 bases align to TRBD1. The CDR3 consists of 15 residues. J gave up 4 bases and V 6 bases, and 9 bases lay outside the gene matches. Germline CDR1 is SQVTM and CDR2 is ANQGSEA. The CDR3 DNA sequence: TGCAGCGTACCCCTCTCGGGACAGGGGTACAATGAGCAGTTCTTC. This gives the protein CSVPLSGQGYNEQFF.

The rearrangement joins TRBV20-1 to TRBJ1-2; a weak D match, TRBD1 (5 bases). The germline gives CDR1 DFQATT, CDR2 SNEGSKA (reference sequence). CDR3 length equals 12 residues. Written as DNA, the CDR3 is TGCGACGCATGGGGGGCTAACTATGGCTACACCTTC. Translated, it gives CDAWGANYGYTF.

This clonotype showed up many times. This chain uses TRBV27 with TRBJ2-3; 9 positions agree with TRBD1. The trim removed 1 base at V and 4 bases at J, leaving 3 bases unmatched. The CDR3 is 15 residues long. In germline, CDR1 is MNHEY, CDR2 SMNVEV (reference sequence). Here the CDR3 DNA reads TGTGCCAGCAGTTTATACAGGGGGCTTCCAGATACGCAGTATTTT. It yields the protein CASSLYRGLPDTQYF.

This clonotype was seen more than once but under ten times. The chain has TRBV7-2 and TRBJ2-7; either TRBD1 or TRBD2 may supply D (5 bases each). The germline gives CDR1 SGHTA, CDR2 FQGNSA. The CDR3 contains 16 residues. The V gene lost 4 bases and the J gene lost 2 bases, with 18 bases spanning the gap. This CDR3 is CASSSRPGAMTYEQYF. CDR3 in DNA: TGTGCCAGCAGCTCCCGCCCCGGGGCCATGACCTACGAGCAGTACTTC.

This clonotype was detected many times. This chain uses TRBV7-2 with TRBJ2-1; the D is unclear. Deletions cut 3 bases from V and 7 bases from J, with 7 bases between. The CDR3 is 12 amino acids. Germline V CDR1 and CDR2: SGHTA, FQGNSA. The chain's CDR3 is CASSLTVNEQFF. DNA for the CDR3: TGTGCCAGCAGCTTGACTGTGAATGAGCAGTTCTTC.

The rearrangement uses TRBV6-8 and TRBJ2-5; 11 bases are a match to TRBD2. The CDR3 runs to 15 residues. Trimming at V came to 11 bases and at J to 0 bases, leaving 8 bases not matched to a gene. CDR1 is MNHGY, CDR2 SAAAGT, per germline. This chain's CDR3 is CAAETSGVNQETQYF. CDR3 DNA: TGTGCCGCGGAGACTAGCGGGGTCAACCAAGAGACCCAGTACTTC.

The chain is built from TRBV7-8 and TRBJ2-5; TRBD2 is a possible D gene (6 bases). V lost 1 base and J 4 bases, leaving 10 bases between the germline ends. This CDR3 is built from 14 residues. Germline V gene sequence: CDR1 SGHVS, CDR2 FQNEAQ. CDR3 in amino acids: CASSLGGRLETQYF. For the CDR3, the DNA is TGTGCCAGCAGCTTAGGGGGGAGGTTAGAGACCCAGTACTTC.

This clonotype has a handful of counts. The chain employs TRBV5-1 and TRBJ2-1; 13 positions agree with TRBD2. Germline CDR1 SGHRS, CDR2 YFSETQ. V lost 4 bases to trimming and J lost 9 bases; unmatched junction nucleotides: 7. The CDR3 covers 15 residues. CDR3 residues: CASSPGLAGAGEQFF. Here the CDR3 DNA reads TGCGCCAGCAGCCCCGGACTAGCGGGAGCCGGTGAGCAGTTCTTC.

Only a few counts were recorded for this clonotype. The chain uses TRBV20-1 and TRBJ2-1; 13 bases line up with TRBD2. Per germline, CDR1 DFQATT and CDR2 SNEGSKA (reference sequence). The CDR3 runs 14 residues. With 5 bases clipped from V and 9 bases from J, the junction kept 7 bases outside the gene matches. CDR3 sequence: CSAHTSGRAAEQFF. The CDR3 coding sequence is TGCAGTGCTCATACTAGCGGGAGGGCCGCTGAGCAGTTCTTC.

The CDR3 sequence: CASARLAGGNNEQFF. The CDR3 DNA is TGTGCTAGTGCGCGCCTAGCGGGAGGTAACAATGAGCAGTTCTTC. The gene calls are TRBV12-5 and TRBJ2-1; 11 nucleotides line up with TRBD2. The CDR3 consists of 15 residues. J lost 5 bases, V lost 7 bases, and 7 bases had no gene match. In germline, CDR1 is LGHNT, CDR2 FRNRAP.

The sample holds many counts of this clonotype. V gene TRBV28 combines with J gene TRBJ2-5; 7 positions match TRBD2. V lost 6 bases to trimming and J lost 4 bases; unmatched junction nucleotides: 11. The CDR3 runs 15 residues. In germline, CDR1 is MDHEN, CDR2 SYDVKM. The CDR3: CASSLPGRGGETQYF. CDR3 bases: TGTGCCAGCAGCCTCCCGGGGAGGGGAGGAGAGACCCAGTACTTC.

This clonotype was found many times. The chain combines TRBV25-1 with TRBJ1-4; D is uncertain. The germline CDR1 and CDR2 sequences are MGHDK and SYGVNS. The CDR3 runs to 17 residues. V lost 2 bases and J 6 bases, leaving 19 bases between the germline ends. The CDR3 DNA reads TGTGCCAGCAGTGAAGACGGACCAGTGAGTTTTCATGAAAAACTGTTTTTT. Protein product: CASSEDGPVSFHEKLFF.

This clonotype was seen a few times. This chain links TRBV30 with TRBJ2-1, with D unresolved. CDR3 length: 13 residues. Germline V gene sequence: CDR1 GTSNPN, CDR2 SVGIG (reference sequence). V dropped 2 bases and J dropped 2 bases, with 7 bases sitting between them. CDR3 in DNA: TGTGCCTGGAGTCAGCCTCCCTACAATGAGCAGTTCTTC. It translates to CAWSQPPYNEQFF.

This chain links TRBV7-2 with TRBJ2-3; 15 nucleotides line up with TRBD2. V lost 4 bases and J lost 6; bases outside the gene matches: 5. The CDR3 length is 16 residues. Germline CDR1 reads SGHTA; CDR2 reads FQGNSA. The CDR3 sequence: CASSSGLAGGMDTQYF. DNA of the CDR3: TGTGCCAGCAGCTCCGGACTAGCGGGGGGGATGGATACGCAGTATTTT.

This clonotype was found a few times. The chain is built from TRBV27 and TRBJ2-3, with 9 bases lining up with TRBD1. With 5 bases clipped from V and 4 bases from J, the junction kept 7 bases outside the gene matches. Germline CDR1 reads MNHEY; CDR2 reads SMNVEV (reference sequence). The CDR3 spans 15 residues. The CDR3 loop is CASSRDRVVADTQYF. CDR3 nucleotide sequence: TGTGCCAGCAGTAGGGACAGGGTGGTGGCAGATACGCAGTATTTT.

This clonotype has a handful of counts. One end of the junction does not line up with germline, which may come from a read error. The chain recombines TRBV27 with TRBJ2-7; no reliable D call. The CDR3 loop spans 10 amino acids. The V gene's germline CDR1 is MNHEY and CDR2 SMNVEV (reference sequence). CDR3 nucleotides: TGTGCCAGCGGCCCTTACGGGCAGTACTTC. This translates into CASGPYGQYF.

The rearrangement links TRBV5-1 to TRBJ1-1; TRBD1 aligns across 7 bases. V shed 0 bases and J 4 bases; nucleotides not matched to a gene: 9. The CDR3 totals 16 residues. Per the germline V gene, CDR1 is SGHRS and CDR2 is YFSETQ. CDR3 DNA: TGCGCCAGCAGCTTGGGTCGACAGGGAAGGGGCACTGAAGCTTTCTTT. The encoded protein is CASSLGRQGRGTEAFF.

This clonotype has at least ten counts. The chain has TRBV29-1 and TRBJ2-7, with TRBD1 matching 7 bases. Germline CDR1 and CDR2: SQVTM and ANQGSEA. The ends lost 5 bases at V and 4 bases at J; junction bases unmatched: 5. The CDR3 contains 12 residues. CDR3 protein: CSVFKTGYEQYF. CDR3 sequence (DNA): TGCAGCGTTTTCAAGACAGGGTACGAGCAGTACTTC.

This clonotype was observed a handful of times. The rearrangement links TRBV7-9 to TRBJ2-5; 8 positions match TRBD1. The germline CDR1 and CDR2 sequences are SEHNR and FQNEAQ (reference sequence). Trimming took 0 bases from V and 4 from J; bases not matched to a gene: 4. CDR3 length: 15 amino acids. CDR3 region: CASSLALRGRETQYF. CDR3 DNA sequence: TGTGCCAGCAGCTTAGCCCTCAGGGGGCGAGAGACCCAGTACTTC.

In this sample, this clonotype turned up many times. V and J are TRBV12-3 or TRBV12-4 and TRBJ1-1; D gene unclear. The CDR3 contains 15 residues. V gave up 6 bases and J gave up 1 base, with 15 bases separating them. As DNA, the CDR3 is TGTGCCAGCAGAGCAAGGACTGACGAGAACACTGAAGCTTTCTTT. Translation gives CASRARTDENTEAFF.

The genes are TRBV29-1 and TRBJ2-5, with 9 bases fitting TRBD1. This CDR3 is built from 17 residues. V dropped 1 base and J dropped 2; count of bases not matched to a gene: 11. Germline assignment: CDR1 SQVTM and CDR2 ANQGSEA. CDR3 sequence reads: CSVEVAAYDRGQETQYF. For the CDR3, the DNA is TGCAGCGTTGAAGTGGCGGCCTATGACAGGGGGCAAGAGACCCAGTACTTC.

This clonotype was seen ten or more times. J is TRBJ2-1 and V is TRBV20-1; the match to TRBD2 covers 7 bases. The V gene end was trimmed by 8 bases and the J gene end by 0 bases; junction bases not matched to a gene: 7. The CDR3 has 14 residues. Germline lookup yields CDR1 DFQATT and CDR2 SNEGSKA (reference sequence). CDR3 protein: CSSRRGSSYNEQFF. The CDR3, as DNA: TGCAGTTCGAGGCGGGGGAGCTCCTACAATGAGCAGTTCTTC.

This clonotype was detected a few times. The chain links TRBV29-1 to TRBJ2-3, with a tentative D call TRBD2 (5 bases). The V end lost 4 bases, the J end lost 3 bases, and 14 bases lay between the germline ends. CDR3 length equals 14 residues. The germline gives CDR1 SQVTM, CDR2 ANQGSEA. Here the CDR3 reads CSVGLAGLTDTQYF. DNA of the CDR3: TGCAGCGTTGGGTTGGCGGGTTTGACAGATACGCAGTATTTT.

The chain links TRBV21-1 to TRBJ2-5; TRBD2 reflects the table's D call only, with no check against the DNA. TRBV21-1 is noted as a pseudogene. CDR3 size: 17 residues. CDR3: CASRNYTLAERGETQYF. For the CDR3, the DNA is TGTGCCAGCAGGAACTACACCCTAGCGGAGCGGGGAGAGACCCAGTACTTC.

The V call is TRBV5-5, the J call TRBJ2-1, with a weak D call TRBD2 (5 bases). The CDR3 spans 15 residues. Looked up from germline, CDR1 is SGHKS and CDR2 is YYEKEE (reference sequence). The V end was cut by 0 bases, the J end by 6 bases, with 13 bases between. In nucleotides, the CDR3 is TGTGCCAGCAGCTTGGGGCTAGACGCGGGCAATGAGCAGTTCTTC. As protein: CASSLGLDAGNEQFF.